Following are 22 T cell receptor beta chains from one sample sequenced in a study of blood T cells in healthy people across ages. PCR was performed a second time for about 7 to 12 cycles using a sample-barcoded 5' primer and a J-beta primer mix. TCRdb processed the 5' RACE reads anew with MiXCR; each CDR3 protein has one entry. The sample consists of about 1.1 million distinct CDR3 sequences, roughly two fifths of them appearing once. Sequencing input: blood. The receptors derive from a man younger than 35 in good health.

With respect to this clonotype: The junction differs from germline at one of its ends, possibly a read error. The V gene is TRBV4-2, the J gene TRBJ2-1; TRBD1 aligns across 7 bases. The CDR3 runs 14 residues. In germline, CDR1 is LGHNA, CDR2 YNFKEQ. The CDR3 region has the DNA TGTGTCAGCAGCCAAGATATAGGGGGCGATGAGCAGTTCTTC. It encodes CVSSQDIGGDEQFF.

The sample holds a few counts of this clonotype. The chain carries TRBV13 and TRBJ2-2; unclear D gene. This CDR3 has 15 amino acids. The germline V gene has CDR1 PRHDT and CDR2 FYEKMQ (reference sequence). Between the trimmed V and J ends, which lost 0 bases and 3 bases, there was a span of 8 bases. The CDR3 sequence: CASSLGPSDTGELFF. The CDR3 nucleotides are TGTGCCAGCAGCTTAGGCCCTTCGGACACCGGGGAGCTGTTTTTT.

A note on this clonotype: One end of the junction varies from germline; a read error may be responsible. V and J are TRBV5-1 and TRBJ2-2, with D unclear. The CDR3 is made up of 14 amino acids. CDR1 SGHRS and CDR2 YFSETQ come from the germline V gene. CDR3 protein: CTSSLEPNTGELFF. The CDR3, as DNA: TGCACCAGCAGCTTGGAACCTAACACCGGGGAGCTGTTTTTT.

V and J are TRBV20-1 and TRBJ1-5; D is unresolved. This CDR3 has 14 residues. V dropped 5 bases and J dropped 3 bases, with 14 bases sitting between them. The germline V gene encodes CDR1 DFQATT and CDR2 SNEGSKA (reference sequence). In nucleotides, the CDR3 is TGCAGTGCTGCCAACGGGCCGAACAATCAGCCCCAGCATTTT. This translates into CSAANGPNNQPQHF.

This clonotype was picked up many times. V usage is TRBV20-1 and J usage is TRBJ2-1, with TRBD2 identical over 9 bases. The CDR3 has 17 amino acids. The germline gives CDR1 DFQATT, CDR2 SNEGSKA (reference sequence). With 6 bases clipped from V and 3 bases from J, the junction kept 15 bases outside the gene matches. The CDR3 is CSAPSSGGKNFYNEQFF. In DNA form, the CDR3 reads TGCAGTGCCCCGTCCAGCGGGGGGAAAAACTTCTACAATGAGCAGTTCTTC.

This clonotype was picked up one time. A clone one base away is much larger, so this may be a read error. The rearrangement links TRBV12-3 or TRBV12-4 to TRBJ2-5, with D possibly matching TRBD2 (5 bases). The CDR3 runs 13 residues. V lost 4 bases and J lost 11, with 17 bases in between. CDR3 residues: CASSSGSTNEQYF. The CDR3 nucleotides are TGTGCCAGCAGTTCGGGGAGTACCAATGAGCAGTACTTC.

Ten or more counts support this clonotype. V gene TRBV29-1 combines with J gene TRBJ2-1; D is perhaps TRBD2 (5 bases). CDR1 and CDR2 (germline): SQVTM, ANQGSEA. V gave up 6 bases and J gave up 7 bases, with 13 bases separating them. The CDR3 length is 12 residues. CDR3 nucleotides: TGCAGCGTCACCCTCGGGAAAAATGAGCAGTTCTTC. It yields the protein CSVTLGKNEQFF.

The rearrangement links TRBV7-2 to TRBJ2-7, with D tentatively TRBD1 (5 bases). The CDR3 consists of 13 residues. V lost 10 bases and J lost 7, with 20 bases in between. From germline, CDR1 is SGHTA and CDR2 FQGNSA. The CDR3 protein is CATGHRGLDEQYF. In DNA form, the CDR3 reads TGTGCCACCGGGCATAGGGGCCTTGATGAGCAGTACTTC.

This sequence joins TRBV25-1 and TRBJ2-3; 13 bases are a match to TRBD2. Germline lookup yields CDR1 MGHDK and CDR2 SYGVNS. V trimming: 0 bases; J trimming: 5 bases; junction bases outside the gene matches: 5. This CDR3 has 17 amino acids. The CDR3 DNA follows: TGTGCCAGCAGTGAATATGGACTAGCGGGGGTGGGAGATACGCAGTATTTT. Translation gives CASSEYGLAGVGDTQYF.

This clonotype was seen only once. V and J are TRBV13 and TRBJ1-2; no clear D. Germline V CDR1 and CDR2: PRHDT, FYEKMQ (reference sequence). The V end was cut by 0 bases, the J end by 3 bases, with 20 bases between. This CDR3 is built from 18 residues. CDR3 in DNA: TGTGCCAGCAGCTTAGGCCGGACCGCCCCTACCTTAGACTATGGCTACACCTTC. It specifies CASSLGRTAPTLDYGYTF.

This clonotype was counted between two and nine times. The rearrangement links TRBV5-1 to TRBJ1-1; weak D call: TRBD1 (6 bases). V gave up 6 bases and J gave up 1 base, with 10 bases separating them. The CDR3 sequence is 13 residues long. Germline CDR1 reads SGHRS; CDR2 reads YFSETQ. The CDR3 sequence: CASTQGQNTEAFF. The CDR3 nucleotides are TGCGCCAGCACGCAGGGACAGAACACTGAAGCTTTCTTT.

The chain uses TRBV5-1 and TRBJ2-1; 10 bases map to TRBD2. The J call may be wrong; the DNA end is better matched by TRBJ2-7. The CDR3 totals 19 residues. CDR1 is SGHRS and CDR2 is YFSETQ in the germline V gene. The CDR3 spells CASGGGTTSGFGSYNEQYF. CDR3 nucleotides: TGCGCCAGCGGGGGAGGGACGACTAGCGGGTTTGGCTCCTACAATGAGCAGTACTTC.

The chain joins TRBV7-2 to TRBJ2-1; D is unresolved. Deletions cut 5 bases from V and 1 base from J, with 15 bases between. The CDR3 runs 16 residues. Per germline, CDR1 SGHTA and CDR2 FQGNSA. The CDR3 DNA reads TGTGCCAGCAGCATAAATTCCGGCATTTCCTACAATGAGCAGTTCTTC. This encodes CASSINSGISYNEQFF.

This sequence joins TRBV10-3 and TRBJ2-1; D uncertain. The CDR3 spans 14 residues. Germline V CDR1 and CDR2: ENHRY, SYGVKD. The V end lost 1 base, the J end lost 7 bases, and 11 bases lay between the germline ends. The CDR3 DNA follows: TGTGCCATCAGTGAGTACTCAAGAGAAAATGAGCAGTTCTTC. Residues: CAISEYSRENEQFF.

This clonotype occurred a few times. The rearrangement uses TRBV20-1 and TRBJ2-5; 8 nucleotides agree with TRBD1. CDR1 and CDR2 (germline): DFQATT, SNEGSKA (reference sequence). V lost 3 bases and J lost 3; bases outside the gene matches: 15. The CDR3 is made up of 17 amino acids. CDR3 amino acids: CSARVTQGQGNEETQYF. The CDR3 DNA follows: TGCAGTGCTAGGGTTACCCAAGGACAGGGAAACGAAGAGACCCAGTACTTC.

J is TRBJ1-2 and V is TRBV5-1; no definite D call. This CDR3 contains 15 residues. In germline, CDR1 is SGHRS, CDR2 YFSETQ. V lost 3 bases, J lost 5 bases, and 17 bases lay in between. CDR3: CASSSAGNSDYGYTF. CDR3 bases: TGCGCCAGCAGCTCGGCCGGAAATTCTGATTATGGCTACACCTTC.

This clonotype was picked up one time. The genes are TRBV6-2 or TRBV6-3 and TRBJ2-3; 11 bases are a match to TRBD2. The CDR3 length is 16 residues. CDR1 is MNHEY, CDR2 SVGEGT, per germline. The ends lost 0 bases at V and 1 base at J; junction bases unmatched: 0. CDR3 amino acids: CASSYSLAGGTDTQYF. The CDR3 nucleotides are TGTGCCAGCAGTTACTCACTAGCGGGGGGCACAGATACGCAGTATTTT.

In nucleotides, the CDR3 is TGTGCCAGCAGTTTAGGTTGGTTGAACACTGAAGCTTTCTTT. Translated, it gives CASSLGWLNTEAFF. The V and J genes are TRBV12-3 or TRBV12-4 and TRBJ1-1; no firm D call. Trimming pared 1 base from V and 0 bases from J, leaving 6 bases between. The CDR3 has 14 residues.

The rearrangement links TRBV20-1 to TRBJ1-6; perhaps TRBD1 as D (5 bases). V was shortened by 3 bases and J by 5 bases, with 8 bases between the two germline ends. From germline, CDR1 is DFQATT and CDR2 SNEGSKA (reference sequence). This CDR3 is built from 13 residues. Written as DNA, the CDR3 is TGCAGTGCTAGTGACAGACATAATTCACCCCTCCACTTT. Residues: CSASDRHNSPLHF.

The V gene is TRBV4-1, the J gene TRBJ2-2; 9 bases are a match to TRBD2. V dropped 1 base and J dropped 6; count of bases not matched to a gene: 6. From germline, CDR1 is MGHRA and CDR2 YSYEKL. CDR3 size: 16 residues. CDR3 nucleotide sequence: TGCGCCAGCAGCCAAGCTGGCGGGGGGGCATCCGGGGAGCTGTTTTTT. Translated: CASSQAGGGASGELFF.

J is TRBJ1-2 and V is TRBV7-2; weak D call: TRBD1 (5 bases). V lost 5 bases and J lost 0, with 22 bases in between. The CDR3 is made up of 18 amino acids. The V gene's germline CDR1 is SGHTA and CDR2 FQGNSA. CDR3 DNA sequence: TGTGCCAGCAGCCTCCAATCATCCAGGGAATCCACTAACTATGGCTACACCTTC. Protein product: CASSLQSSRESTNYGYTF.

The genes are TRBV10-3 and TRBJ1-5; TRBD1 matches 9 bases. Germline V gives CDR1 ENHRY, CDR2 SYGVKD. The CDR3 runs to 17 residues. V was clipped by 6 bases and J by 2 bases; unmatched bases: 11. Written as DNA, the CDR3 is TGTGCCATCAGCCCGGGACAGGGCGTTGTGGGCAATCAGCCCCAGCATTTT. Encoded protein: CAISPGQGVVGNQPQHF.